This TCR beta chain was captured in a study of cytomegalovirus exposure and HLA in healthy donors. Whole-study findings and limits: A later analysis reportedly identified an Asian-associated ancestry cluster as carrying fewer N-insertions than the approximately 670-donor mean.

This clone was observed once. Its antigen remains unidentified. Trimming cost V 3 bases and J 7 bases; bases outside gene matches: 5. The CDR3 sequence is 14 residues long. Looked up from germline, CDR1 is MNHEY and CDR2 is SVGAGI. The primer mix had 60 Vbeta and 13 Jbeta primers. Clones were read by immunoSEQ multiplex PCR, and TCRdb kept only the in-frame ones, dropping some. The table has some 98,000 clones, approximately 80% seen once; the top ten hold less than 8.5%. The TCR comes from a female donor in good health and CMV-seronegative. The sample taken for sequencing was PBMCs. The chain couples TRBV6-5 to TRBJ1-4; the match to TRBD1 covers 7 bases. The CDR3 DNA follows: TGTGCCAGCAGTTATGAGGGGGCTGGTGAAAAACTGTTTTTT. The encoded protein is CASSYEGAGEKLFF.